This T cell receptor (beta chain) was documented in a study of naive and memory T cell subsets. Four PCR rounds used nested alpha and beta constant region primers plus the SP2 primer. MiXCR, run by TCRdb on the 5' RACE reads, gives a single entry per CDR3 protein. The repertoire holds tens of thousands of distinct CDR3 sequences, with approximately 4.5% as singletons. An oligonucleotide containing a UMI was ligated to the 3' end of TCR cDNA. This clonotype was seen at least ten times. CDR3 length equals 16 residues. J gave up 0 bases and V 0 bases, and 3 bases lay outside the gene matches. Per germline, CDR1 SQVTM and CDR2 ANQGSEA.

The sequence was obtained from a female donor in good health. The chain recombines TRBV29-1 with TRBJ2-3, with TRBD2 identical over 10 bases. This chain's CDR3 is CSVEDPSGSSTDTQYF. The DNA of the CDR3 is TGCAGCGTTGAAGATCCTAGCGGGAGTAGCACAGATACGCAGTATTTT.